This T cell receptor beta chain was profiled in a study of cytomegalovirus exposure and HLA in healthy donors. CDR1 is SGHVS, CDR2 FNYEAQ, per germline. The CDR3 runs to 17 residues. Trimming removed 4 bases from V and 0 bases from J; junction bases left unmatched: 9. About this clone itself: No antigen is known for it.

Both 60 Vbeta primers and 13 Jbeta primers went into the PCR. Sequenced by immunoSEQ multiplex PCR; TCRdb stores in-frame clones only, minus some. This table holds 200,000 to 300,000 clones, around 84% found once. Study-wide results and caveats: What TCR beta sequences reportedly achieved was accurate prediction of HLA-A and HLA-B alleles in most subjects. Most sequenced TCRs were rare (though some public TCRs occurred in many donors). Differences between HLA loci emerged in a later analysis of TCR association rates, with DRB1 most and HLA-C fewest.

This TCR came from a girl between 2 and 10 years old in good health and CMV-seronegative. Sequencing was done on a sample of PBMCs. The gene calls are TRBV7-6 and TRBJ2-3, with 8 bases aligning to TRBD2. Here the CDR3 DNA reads TGTGCCAGCAGCTCGGGACTAGGTGGTATTAGCACAGATACGCAGTATTTT. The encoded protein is CASSSGLGGISTDTQYF.